What follows are 25 T cell receptor beta chains derived from one specimen sequenced in a study of early T cells in non-severe SARS-CoV-2 infection. TCRdb re-analysed the 5' RACE reads in MiXCR, keeping a single row per CDR3 protein. The sample contains tens of thousands of distinct CDR3 sequences, around 13% of which appear only once. What was sequenced was whole blood. These receptor sequences come from an adult who was a healthcare worker with PCR-confirmed SARS-CoV-2 infection or an uninfected control (not recorded which).

V usage is TRBV9 and J usage is TRBJ2-3; possible D gene TRBD2, 5 bases. V was pared by 0 bases and J by 6 bases, with 11 bases between. The CDR3 runs to 14 residues. Germline V lookup: CDR1 SGDLS, CDR2 YYNGEE. The CDR3 coding sequence is TGTGCCAGCAGCGTAGGTCGGCGGGCGGATACGCAGTATTTT. Translated: CASSVGRRADTQYF.

The V gene is TRBV30, the J gene TRBJ2-7; D is unresolved. Germline V gene lookup returns CDR1 GTSNPN and CDR2 SVGIG (reference sequence). V lost 0 bases and J 0 bases, leaving 6 bases between the germline ends. The length of the CDR3 is 13 residues. CDR3 coding DNA: TGTGCCTGGAGTGTACAGAGCTCCTACGAGCAGTACTTC. Translating gives CAWSVQSSYEQYF.

The sample holds one count of this clonotype. The gene calls are TRBV6-5 and TRBJ2-3; D is uncertain. Between the trimmed V and J ends, which lost 0 bases and 6 bases, there was a span of 10 bases. The CDR3 has 14 residues. Per the germline V gene, CDR1 is MNHEY and CDR2 is SVGAGI. The CDR3 coding sequence is TGTGCCAGCAGTTACTCGGAAGCAACGGATACGCAGTATTTT. Its translation is CASSYSEATDTQYF.

Many counts were recorded for this clonotype. The chain recombines TRBV29-1 with TRBJ2-7, with 7 bases identical to TRBD1. Trimming took 4 bases from V and 7 from J; bases not matched to a gene: 4. CDR3 length: 11 amino acids. Per the germline V gene, CDR1 is SQVTM and CDR2 is ANQGSEA. The CDR3 reads CSVGTGGEQYF. The CDR3 DNA reads as TGCAGCGTTGGGACAGGTGGGGAGCAGTACTTC.

This clonotype was seen a handful of times. The chain links TRBV20-1 to TRBJ1-5, with D perhaps TRBD1 (5 bases). V lost 4 bases and J lost 1, with 11 bases in between. Germline CDR1 is DFQATT and CDR2 is SNEGSKA (reference sequence). The CDR3 spans 14 residues. CDR3 residues: CSAIRGTSNQPQHF. The CDR3 DNA reads TGCAGTGCTATTAGGGGCACGAGCAATCAGCCCCAGCATTTT.

In this sample, this clonotype turned up a few times. V and J are TRBV9 and TRBJ2-5; D not certain. V shed 0 bases and J shed 4 bases, with 13 bases lying between them. The germline gives CDR1 SGDLS, CDR2 YYNGEE. There are 15 residues in the CDR3. The CDR3 DNA follows: TGTGCCAGCAGCGTAGGTTCAGCAGCGACAGAGACCCAGTACTTC. Encoded protein: CASSVGSAATETQYF.

The chain employs TRBV7-9 and TRBJ2-5; TRBD2 matches 13 bases. J gave up 3 bases and V 5 bases, and 3 bases lay outside the gene matches. Germline CDR1 is SEHNR and CDR2 is FQNEAQ (reference sequence). The CDR3 covers 15 residues. This chain's CDR3 is CASSRGLAGEETQYF. CDR3 coding DNA: TGTGCCAGCAGCCGCGGACTAGCGGGGGAAGAGACCCAGTACTTC.

The chain recombines TRBV21-1 with TRBJ2-7. TRBV21-1 counts as a pseudogene. CDR3 length: 12 residues. The CDR3 nucleotides read TGTGCCAGCCTTGGACCTCCCTACGAGCAGTACTTC. Protein: CASLGPPYEQYF.

The rearrangement uses TRBV4-1 and TRBJ2-7; D might be TRBD1 or TRBD2, each matching 5 bases. Germline V lookup: CDR1 MGHRA, CDR2 YSYEKL. Trimming took off 0 bases at V and 2 bases at J, with 17 bases between the two ends. The length of the CDR3 is 17 residues. Here the CDR3 reads CASSQDRTGRYPYEQYF. CDR3 coding DNA: TGCGCCAGCAGCCAAGATCGGACGGGACGATACCCCTACGAGCAGTACTTC.

The table lists this clonotype with many counts. The rearrangement joins TRBV29-1 to TRBJ2-5; the D gene could be TRBD1 or TRBD2 (7 bases each). V gave up 3 bases and J gave up 5 bases, with 10 bases separating them. CDR3 length equals 12 residues. In germline, CDR1 is SQVTM, CDR2 ANQGSEA. The CDR3, as DNA: TGCAGCGTTGACCAGGGGGGGGAGACCCAGTACTTC. Protein sequence: CSVDQGGETQYF.

This clonotype was detected only a few times. The gene calls are TRBV7-9 and TRBJ1-5, with a weak D call TRBD1 (5 bases). In germline, CDR1 is SEHNR, CDR2 FQNEAQ (reference sequence). The CDR3 spans 14 residues. V shed 5 bases and J shed 5 bases, with 13 bases lying between them. CDR3 in DNA: TGTGCCAGCAGCATTAGTGGGACCTATCAGCCCCAGCATTTT. Its translation is CASSISGTYQPQHF.

CDR3 residues: CASTEGTNTEAFF. As DNA, the CDR3 is TGTGCCAGCACCGAAGGGACCAACACTGAAGCTTTCTTT. The chain has TRBV6-1 and TRBJ1-1; tentative D call: TRBD1 (5 bases). CDR1 and CDR2 from the germline V gene are MNHNS and SASEGT. The CDR3 totals 13 residues. Trimming took off 7 bases at V and 2 bases at J, with 11 bases between the two ends.

The gene calls are TRBV2 and TRBJ2-4; 7 positions match TRBD1. This CDR3 contains 13 residues. Germline lookup yields CDR1 SNHLY and CDR2 FYNNEI. V trimming: 6 bases; J trimming: 7 bases; junction bases outside the gene matches: 6. The CDR3 coding sequence is TGTGCCAGCAGGTTGACAGGGAGCAACATTCAGTACTTC. Encoded protein: CASRLTGSNIQYF.

The rearrangement joins TRBV2 to TRBJ2-7; perhaps TRBD1 as D (5 bases). This CDR3 region has 13 residues. Between the trimmed V and J ends, which lost 0 bases and 3 bases, there was a span of 6 bases. Per the germline V gene, CDR1 is SNHLY and CDR2 is FYNNEI. The DNA for the CDR3 is TGTGCCAGCAGTGAAGCTAGGGGCTACGAGCAGTACTTC. This encodes CASSEARGYEQYF.

This clonotype has at least ten counts. The rearrangement links TRBV20-1 to TRBJ2-5; no firm D call. V shed 7 bases and J shed 4 bases, with 10 bases lying between them. Germline CDR1 DFQATT, CDR2 SNEGSKA (reference sequence). This CDR3 contains 11 residues. The CDR3 is CSVLERETQYF. The CDR3 DNA reads as TGCAGTGTGTTAGAGCGAGAGACCCAGTACTTC.

This clonotype was observed a handful of times. The CDR3, as DNA: TGCAGCGTTGAGGAGGACAGGAACAATGAGCAGTTCTTC. Translated, it gives CSVEEDRNNEQFF. V is TRBV29-1 and J is TRBJ2-1; 7 bases match TRBD1. Germline trimming cut 3 bases from V and 5 bases from J; bases unmatched to any gene: 4. The CDR3 loop spans 13 amino acids. Germline assignment: CDR1 SQVTM and CDR2 ANQGSEA.

This chain uses TRBV14 with TRBJ2-3, with 8 bases that match TRBD1. The CDR3 is 15 amino acids. V gave up 2 bases and J gave up 5 bases; unmatched junction bases: 6. Germline values: CDR1 SGHDN, CDR2 FVKESK. The CDR3 nucleotides are TGTGCCAGCAGCCAACGACAGGGGACGGGAGATACGCAGTATTTT. This sequence encodes CASSQRQGTGDTQYF. The complete variable domain, with remaining parts taken from reference TRBV14 and TRBJ2-3, reads EAGVTQFPSHSVIEKGQTVTLRCDPISGHDNLYWYRRVMGKEIKFLLHFVKESKQDESGMPNNRFLAERTGGTYSTLKVQPAELEDSGVYFCASSQRQGTGDTQYFGPGTRLTVL.

This clonotype has a count of ten or more. This chain connects TRBV4-1 to TRBJ2-3; D perhaps matches TRBD2 (7 bases). The CDR3 is 16 residues long. Per the germline V gene, CDR1 is MGHRA and CDR2 is YSYEKL. Between the trimmed V and J ends, which lost 5 bases and 7 bases, there was a span of 22 bases. The CDR3 region is CASSSDQGGGRYTQYF. The DNA for the CDR3 is TGCGCCAGCAGCTCAGACCAAGGGGGGGGCAGATATACGCAGTATTTT.

This clonotype occurred a few times. This chain joins TRBV7-9 and TRBJ2-3; 7 nucleotides line up with TRBD1. The germline V gene has CDR1 SEHNR and CDR2 FQNEAQ (reference sequence). The CDR3 is 15 residues long. V was clipped by 5 bases and J by 1 base; unmatched bases: 6. Here the CDR3 reads CASSRRDRGTDTQYF. The CDR3 DNA reads as TGTGCCAGCAGCCGTCGGGACAGAGGCACAGATACGCAGTATTTT.

This clonotype was recorded a few times. This chain's CDR3 is CASSPGSISGWETQYF. CDR3 nucleotide sequence: TGTGCCAGCAGTCCCGGATCAATCAGTGGATGGGAGACCCAGTACTTC. V and J are TRBV12-3 or TRBV12-4 and TRBJ2-5; D is unresolved. CDR3 length: 16 residues. V lost 5 bases and J 5 bases, leaving 21 bases between the germline ends.

This clonotype has more than one count but fewer than ten. The rearrangement uses TRBV5-1 and TRBJ2-3, with a possible D match to TRBD2 (5 bases). CDR3 length: 14 amino acids. The V end lost 5 bases, the J end lost 0 bases, and 10 bases lay between the germline ends. Germline V CDR1 and CDR2: SGHRS, YFSETQ. The CDR3 bases are TGCGCCAGCAGAGGACTGCTAAGCACAGATACGCAGTATTTT. Encoded protein: CASRGLLSTDTQYF.

This clonotype was seen more than once but under ten times. The gene calls are TRBV7-2 and TRBJ2-1; 14 bases map to TRBD2. The J segment lost 7 bases and the V segment lost 5 bases, leaving 10 bases of the junction unmatched. Germline CDR1 is SGHTA and CDR2 is FQGNSA. This CDR3 spans 17 amino acids. CDR3 sequence (DNA): TGTGCCAGCAGCCGCCAGACTAGCGGGGGGGCGGGAAATGAGCAGTTCTTC. As protein: CASSRQTSGGAGNEQFF.

The sample holds a few counts of this clonotype. This rearrangement joins TRBV6-1 to TRBJ2-1, with 14 bases aligning to TRBD2. V lost 5 bases to trimming and J lost 8 bases; unmatched junction nucleotides: 11. Germline V CDR1 and CDR2: MNHNS, SASEGT. The CDR3 contains 17 residues. The CDR3 reads CASSSWTSGGHVDEQFF. The CDR3 DNA reads as TGTGCCAGCAGTTCCTGGACTAGCGGGGGGCACGTGGATGAGCAGTTCTTC.

This clonotype has just a few counts. The genes are TRBV6-2 or TRBV6-3 and TRBJ2-3; 11 nucleotides agree with TRBD2. CDR3 length: 14 residues. After removal of 6 bases from V and 3 bases from J, the junction contained 2 bases not matched to a gene. The germline gives CDR1 MNHEY, CDR2 SVGEGT. In nucleotides, the CDR3 is TGTGCCAGCAGGACTAGCGGGAAAACAGATACGCAGTATTTT. Translation: CASRTSGKTDTQYF.

Ten or more counts support this clonotype. The CDR3 DNA reads as TGTGCCAGCGTACCCCAGGACAGGGGGTCTGCTTTCTTT. Its translation: CASVPQDRGSAFF. The V and J genes are TRBV7-9 and TRBJ1-1, with TRBD1 matching over 10 bases. The CDR3 length is 13 residues. Germline assignment: CDR1 SEHNR and CDR2 FQNEAQ (reference sequence). V lost 8 bases, J lost 11 bases, and 11 bases stayed unmatched.